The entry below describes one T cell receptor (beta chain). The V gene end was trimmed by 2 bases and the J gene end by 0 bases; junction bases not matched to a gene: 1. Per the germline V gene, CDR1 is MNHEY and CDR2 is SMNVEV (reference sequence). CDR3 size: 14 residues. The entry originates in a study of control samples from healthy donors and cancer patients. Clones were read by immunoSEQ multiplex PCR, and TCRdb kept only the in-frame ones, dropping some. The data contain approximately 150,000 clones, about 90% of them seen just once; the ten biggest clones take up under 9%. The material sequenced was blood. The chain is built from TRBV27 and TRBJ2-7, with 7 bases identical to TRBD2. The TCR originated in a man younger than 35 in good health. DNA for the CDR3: TGTGCCAGCAGTTTAGCGGGGGACTCCTACGAGCAGTACTTC. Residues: CASSLAGDSYEQYF.